This record concerns one T cell receptor beta chain sequence. Its antigen is currently not known. Base quality data are lacking; no much larger clone is found one base away. The data stem from a study of cytotoxic CD8 clonotypes in ibrutinib-treated CLL (dated by TCRdb to about 2021). About the study as a whole: The cohort included around 15 treatment-naive and eleven to twelve relapsed/refractory patients; about 17 were IGHV unmutated. Partial responses were observed in some 24 patients and complete responses in 2; after a median follow-up of roughly 72 months, remission was maintained in about 15 patients and progression was observed in approximately 12. Samples at response were collected after a median of about 12 months of treatment, with a range of roughly 6 to 40 months. On average, each sample yielded 255,043 productive templates and 94,082 productive rearrangements. Of the 86 participants in the trial, roughly 25 had longitudinal samples available. Cryopreserved peripheral blood mononuclear cells were obtained before treatment, at response, and at either sustained remission or disease progression. Patients were still on ibrutinib when every remission and progressive disease sample was collected.

The sample's time point label is to be understood as: approximately 2 years on ibrutinib. For TCR beta library preparation, roughly 2 micrograms of genomic DNA were extracted from the cryopreserved PBMCs. Longitudinal blood samples from CLL patients on ibrutinib monotherapy underwent high-throughput TCR beta sequencing. The patients took part in an open-label, single-center phase 2 trial of ibrutinib monotherapy. The paper's findings and limits, for the study overall: Public clonotypes were rare and either contracted or stayed stable during treatment, and the rise in clonality at ibrutinib response reflected the expansion of private clonotypes. An increase in clonality was observed at ibrutinib response, with clonality remaining stable during sustained remission and falling back toward baseline at progression. Baseline clonality exceeded that of age-matched healthy donors and correlated strongly with circulating CD8+ T-cell counts. Sampling times were not matched between sustained-remission and progressing patients, and lymph node repertoires were not studied.

The goal of deep resolution MiSeq sequencing was a depth between 1 in 1 million and 1 in 200,000 T cells, and coverage averaged 10x per clonotype. The immunoSEQ hsTCRB Kit was used to generate the TCR beta libraries. The paper's data handling went like this. Data were analyzed with ImmunoSEQ Data Assistant and ImmunoSEQ Analyzer, with V, D and J genes assigned per IMGT definitions. Clonality, with values ranging from 0 to 1, was calculated as one minus the normalized Shannon entropy of productive rearrangement frequencies. Public clonotype analysis was restricted to overrepresented clonotypes comprising at least 0.05% of each patient's repertoire. Repertoires from some 13 age-matched healthy donors in immuneACCESS were used as clonality controls. Not all clones reach the TCRdb copy of this immuneACCESS table, which keeps in-frame sequences only. Checked studies attribute under half of the gap to unresolved V genes and leave the rest unexplained. Clone size and V and J calls were adopted from that table, with D and trimming inferred from the DNA. The sample profile shows 90,000 to 150,000 clones; approximately 58% of them were found once. 37% of the sample comes from the top ten.

Trimming accounts for 8 bases at V and 3 bases at J, while the number of junction bases matched to no gene is 3. The germline V gene sets CDR1 to KGHSH and CDR2 to LQKENI. Its CDR3 holds 13 amino acids, cysteine through phenylalanine. Only CDR3 DNA remains: 39 bases, in frame from the first base. The receptor comes from a human donor with chronic lymphocytic leukemia. The chain is assembled from TRBV18 and TRBJ2-3; TRBD2 aligns with 9 central bases. The sequencing here drew on PBMCs, taken after 24 months of ibrutinib treatment. The CDR3 here reads CASRGLATDTQYF. The DNA is TGTGCCAGCAGGGGACTAGCAACAGATACGCAGTATTTT.